The next 18 T cell receptor beta chains were all read from a single sample in a study of blood T cell repertoires in COVID-19. Generated by immunoSEQ multiplex PCR, the TCRdb table keeps only in-frame clones and is missing some. This table has more than 75,000 clones, approximately 86% appearing once. Sequences were obtained from peripheral blood. These receptor sequences come from a man older than 75 with active or convalescent COVID-19.

The chain combines TRBV3-1 (or the pseudogene TRBV3-2) with TRBJ2-7; tentative D call: TRBD2 (5 bases). The CDR3 is 14 residues long. From germline, CDR1 is LGHDT and CDR2 YNNKEL (reference sequence). V was pared by 4 bases and J by 4 bases, with 14 bases between. The DNA for the CDR3 is TGTGCCAGCAGCCGCCCCGGGATGGATTACGAGCAGTACTTC. Translating gives CASSRPGMDYEQYF.

The chain links TRBV7-2 to TRBJ2-7, with a weak D call TRBD1 (6 bases). The V gene lost 5 bases and the J gene lost 0 bases, with 8 bases spanning the gap. The germline V gene encodes CDR1 SGHTA and CDR2 FQGNSA. The CDR3 is made up of 13 amino acids. CDR3 region: CASSRTDSYEQYF. The DNA of the CDR3 is TGTGCCAGCAGCCGGACAGACTCCTACGAGCAGTACTTC.

The V gene is TRBV5-5, the J gene TRBJ2-3; TRBD2 matches 10 bases. CDR1 and CDR2 from the germline V gene are SGHKS and YYEKEE (reference sequence). The CDR3 totals 15 residues. The junction had 2 bases not matched to a gene; V was cut back by 0 bases and J by 4 bases. This CDR3 is CASSLGAGGPDTQYF. As DNA, the CDR3 is TGTGCCAGCAGCTTGGGAGCGGGAGGGCCAGATACGCAGTATTTT.

This clone showed up just once. The V call is TRBV11-2, the J call TRBJ2-7; TRBD1 agrees at 10 bases. V lost 5 bases to trimming and J lost 4 bases; unmatched junction nucleotides: 8. The germline V gene encodes CDR1 SGHAT and CDR2 FQNNGV. The CDR3 loop spans 15 amino acids. DNA for the CDR3: TGTGCCAGCAGCCCACAGAGACAGGGGGCATACGAGCAGTACTTC. This translates into CASSPQRQGAYEQYF.

This clone was picked up a small number of times. The genes are TRBV9 and TRBJ2-3, with D possibly TRBD2 on 6 matching bases. Germline V lookup: CDR1 SGDLS, CDR2 YYNGEE. The CDR3 runs to 12 residues. Trimming shortened V by 5 bases and J by 3 bases, and 7 bases separated the two germline ends. CDR3 region: CASSRGTDTQYF. The CDR3 DNA follows: TGTGCCAGCAGTCGGGGGACAGATACGCAGTATTTT.

The chain employs TRBV19 and TRBJ1-2; a weak D match, TRBD1 (5 bases). Germline lookup yields CDR1 LNHDA and CDR2 SQIVND (reference sequence). CDR3 size: 12 residues. The V gene lost 6 bases and the J gene lost 8 bases, with 13 bases spanning the gap. The CDR3 coding sequence is TGTGCCAGTAGCGAGGGGAGGGGAGGCTACACCTTC. It yields the protein CASSEGRGGYTF.

The genes are TRBV11-3 and TRBJ2-2; D is perhaps TRBD1 (8 bases). Trimming took off 4 bases at V and 4 bases at J, with 19 bases between the two ends. Germline V gives CDR1 SGHNT, CDR2 YENEEA. The CDR3 has 17 residues. DNA of the CDR3: TGTGCCAGCAGCTCCCGGGGGGAAACAGGGGGCACCGGGGAGCTGTTTTTT. Translated: CASSSRGETGGTGELFF.

The V gene is TRBV11-2, the J gene TRBJ2-1; D possibly corresponds to TRBD2 (6 bases). Between the trimmed V and J ends, which lost 1 base and 7 bases, there was a span of 11 bases. Germline V gives CDR1 SGHAT, CDR2 FQNNGV. The CDR3 runs to 14 residues. The CDR3 is CASSLVRDRNEQFF. The CDR3 coding sequence is TGTGCCAGCAGCTTAGTGCGGGATAGGAATGAGCAGTTCTTC.

This sequence joins TRBV29-1 and TRBJ1-3, with 8 bases matching TRBD1. Germline values: CDR1 SQVTM, CDR2 ANQGSEA. V gave up 6 bases and J gave up 2 bases; unmatched junction bases: 0. This CDR3 is 12 amino acids long. The CDR3 DNA sequence: TGCAGCGTGACAGGGGCTGGAAACACCATATATTTT. This sequence encodes CSVTGAGNTIYF.

The gene calls are TRBV7-8 and TRBJ2-1; TRBD2 matches at 8 bases. Germline loops: CDR1 SGHVS, CDR2 FQNEAQ. CDR3 length: 13 residues. The junction had 5 bases not matched to a gene; V was cut back by 2 bases and J by 11 bases. The CDR3 DNA reads TGTGCCAGCAGCTTAAGGGATAGCGGGAAGCAGTTCTTC. Its translation: CASSLRDSGKQFF. The entire variable domain, with the rest obtained from reference TRBV7-8 and TRBJ2-1, is as follows: GAGVSQSPRYKVAKRGQDVALRCDPISGHVSLFWYQQALGQGPEFLTYFQNEAQLDKSGLPSDRFFAERPEGSVSTLKIQRTQQEDSAVYLCASSLRDSGKQFFGPGTRLTVL.

The chain links TRBV20-1 to TRBJ2-7; D might be TRBD2 (7 bases). There are 13 residues in the CDR3. The germline gives CDR1 DFQATT, CDR2 SNEGSKA (reference sequence). V lost 3 bases and J 5 bases, leaving 14 bases between the germline ends. The CDR3 DNA sequence: TGCAGTGCTAGTCGGGGGGCTGGGAACGAGCAGTACTTC. This gives the protein CSASRGAGNEQYF.

This chain joins TRBV28 and TRBJ2-3; D is possibly TRBD2 (6 bases). The germline CDR1 and CDR2 sequences are MDHEN and SYDVKM. There are 14 residues in the CDR3. Trimming pared 7 bases from V and 2 bases from J, leaving 13 bases between. In nucleotides, the CDR3 is TGTGCCAGCACATTACGGGGGACCACAGATACGCAGTATTTT. This codes for CASTLRGTTDTQYF.

The chain recombines TRBV15 with TRBJ1-2; perhaps TRBD1 as D (5 bases). Germline V CDR1 and CDR2: LNHNV, YYDKDF (reference sequence). V lost 4 bases to trimming and J lost 6 bases, with 21 bases between them. This CDR3 has 16 residues. In DNA form, the CDR3 reads TGTGCCACCAGCACCCGGTGGGGCAGGGACTCAAATGGCTACACCTTC. Translating it yields CATSTRWGRDSNGYTF.

This clone was counted a few times. The rearrangement joins TRBV5-6 to TRBJ2-3, with a weak D call TRBD2 (6 bases). V dropped 3 bases and J dropped 0 bases, with 11 bases sitting between them. The CDR3 runs 15 residues. Per germline, CDR1 SGHDT and CDR2 YYEEEE. The CDR3: CASSSLSGSTDTQYF. CDR3 coding DNA: TGTGCCAGCAGCTCCTTGAGCGGGAGCACAGATACGCAGTATTTT.

The chain uses TRBV6-5 and TRBJ2-2, with 7 bases matching TRBD1. The V gene's germline CDR1 is MNHEY and CDR2 SVGAGI. The CDR3 is 14 amino acids. V lost 6 bases to trimming and J lost 5 bases; unmatched junction nucleotides: 6. The DNA of the CDR3 is TGTGCCAGCAGGCCTGGGACAGCGACCGGGGAGCTGTTTTTT. Its protein product is CASRPGTATGELFF.

The chain employs TRBV13 and TRBJ2-7, with TRBD2 identical over 10 bases. V lost 8 bases to trimming and J lost 7 bases; unmatched junction nucleotides: 14. The CDR3 is 15 amino acids. CDR1 PRHDT and CDR2 FYEKMQ come from the germline V gene (reference sequence). The CDR3, as DNA: TGTGCCAGCCAACTCCAGGGACTAGCGAGTAAAGAGCAGTACTTC. Translation: CASQLQGLASKEQYF.

This clone was seen a handful of times. V gene TRBV19 combines with J gene TRBJ1-6; 8 bases match TRBD1. Trimming took 9 bases from V and 8 from J; bases not matched to a gene: 6. The length of the CDR3 is 13 residues. Germline CDR1 LNHDA, CDR2 SQIVND (reference sequence). The CDR3 DNA reads TGTGCCAGCAACGGACAGGGCCATTCACCCCTCCACTTT. Translation: CASNGQGHSPLHF.

J is TRBJ2-7 and V is TRBV4-1; 14 nucleotides line up with TRBD2. Trimming at V came to 5 bases and at J to 6 bases, leaving 6 bases not matched to a gene. This CDR3 spans 15 amino acids. Germline lookup yields CDR1 MGHRA and CDR2 YSYEKL. The DNA of the CDR3 is TGCGCCAGCAGCAGGGGACTAGCGGGAGTAGGCGAGCAGTACTTC. It specifies CASSRGLAGVGEQYF.